Presented here are 16 T cell receptor beta chains from one specimen sequenced in a study of blood T cell repertoires in COVID-19. TCRdb's copy holds only in-frame clones and misses some; the assay was immunoSEQ multiplex PCR. The data show roughly 300,000 clones, nearly 90% seen once. Material for sequencing was peripheral blood. These receptors were obtained from a woman aged 25 to 39 with COVID-19, enrolled during active disease.

The chain combines TRBV5-1 with TRBJ1-1; 7 positions agree with TRBD1. With 1 base clipped from V and 1 base from J, the junction kept 10 bases outside the gene matches. The V gene's germline CDR1 is SGHRS and CDR2 YFSETQ. This CDR3 has 17 amino acids. In nucleotides, the CDR3 is TGCGCCAGCAGCTTGTTGGTGGGAGGACAGGCGAACACTGAAGCTTTCTTT. This encodes CASSLLVGGQANTEAFF.

In regard to this clone: A junction end diverges from the germline sequence, so it may reflect a read error. The chain uses TRBV5-4 and TRBJ2-7; TRBD1 matches 8 bases. Germline-derived CDR1 and CDR2 are SGHNT and YYREEE (reference sequence). The CDR3 loop spans 13 amino acids. DNA for the CDR3: TGTGCCACCAGCCGGGACAGGTCCCACGAGCAGTACTTC. Protein product: CATSRDRSHEQYF.

The chain carries TRBV24-1 and TRBJ2-7, with 8 positions matching TRBD1. Germline V gives CDR1 KGHDR, CDR2 SFDVKD. The CDR3 consists of 13 residues. J was trimmed by 4 bases and V by 12 bases; bases with no gene match: 10. The DNA for the CDR3 is TGTGCCTCCGACAGGGGCCCCGGGTACGAGCAGTACTTC. It encodes CASDRGPGYEQYF.

The chain links TRBV19 to TRBJ2-1; D unclear. The CDR3 is 15 amino acids. V lost 3 bases and J 0 bases, leaving 9 bases between the germline ends. Germline CDR1 and CDR2: LNHDA and SQIVND (reference sequence). CDR3: CASSIGGYSYNEQFF. For the CDR3, the DNA is TGTGCCAGTAGTATTGGCGGCTACTCCTACAATGAGCAGTTCTTC.

V usage is TRBV2 and J usage is TRBJ2-7; possibly TRBD2 for D (5 bases). CDR3 length: 12 residues. The germline CDR1 and CDR2 sequences are SNHLY and FYNNEI. Trimming removed 7 bases from V and 3 bases from J, with 10 bases in between. The CDR3 region is CASTMDFYEQYF. The CDR3, as DNA: TGTGCCAGCACTATGGACTTCTACGAGCAGTACTTC.

Here the CDR3 DNA reads TGTGCCAGCAGCTTGTTGATGGGGCCCCGCCGTTTAGGGTCCACTGAAGCTTTCTTT. Translated: CASSLLMGPRRLGSTEAFF. This chain links TRBV5-4 with TRBJ1-1, with D possibly being TRBD1 (5 bases). The CDR3 contains 19 residues. V was shortened by 1 base and J by 4 bases, with 26 bases between the two germline ends. From germline, CDR1 is SGHNT and CDR2 YYREEE (reference sequence).

The chain links TRBV20-1 to TRBJ1-5; D ambiguous. V was pared by 7 bases and J by 4 bases, with 8 bases between. The CDR3 loop spans 11 amino acids. Germline CDR1 and CDR2: DFQATT and SNEGSKA (reference sequence). CDR3 sequence reads: CSVAINQPQHF. CDR3 sequence (DNA): TGCAGTGTGGCAATTAATCAGCCCCAGCATTTT.

This clone has only a few counts. This sequence joins TRBV28 and TRBJ1-5, with 8 nucleotides matching TRBD1. V was pared by 6 bases and J by 4 bases, with 11 bases of the junction left unmatched. The V gene's germline CDR1 is MDHEN and CDR2 SYDVKM. This CDR3 contains 16 residues. The CDR3 DNA reads TGTGCCAGCAGGCCACCCAGGGGGCTAGGGAATCAGCCCCAGCATTTT. Its translation is CASRPPRGLGNQPQHF.

The J gene is TRBJ2-7, the V gene TRBV9; 8 nucleotides line up with TRBD1. Germline V CDR1 and CDR2: SGDLS, YYNGEE. CDR3 length equals 15 residues. The V segment lost 0 bases and the J segment 4 bases; nucleotides outside the gene matches: 6. The CDR3 reads CASSVATGEGYEQYF. The DNA of the CDR3 is TGTGCCAGCAGCGTAGCGACAGGGGAAGGATACGAGCAGTACTTC.

The chain joins TRBV14 to TRBJ2-5, with 8 positions matching TRBD1. The ends lost 4 bases at V and 5 bases at J; junction bases unmatched: 9. This CDR3 has 15 residues. Germline-derived CDR1 and CDR2 are SGHDN and FVKESK. The CDR3 region is CASSLETGARETQYF. CDR3 DNA sequence: TGTGCCAGCAGCCTAGAGACAGGGGCGAGGGAGACCCAGTACTTC.

This clone was observed once. The DNA of the CDR3 is TGTGCCAGCAGCCAAGGACTGTTCTACGAGCAGTACTTC. Protein: CASSQGLFYEQYF. The V gene is TRBV14, the J gene TRBJ2-7; D not resolved. Trimming removed 1 base at V and 3 bases at J, with 7 bases between. CDR3 length: 13 residues. Germline-derived CDR1 and CDR2 are SGHDN and FVKESK.

This chain links TRBV19 with TRBJ1-2, with TRBD1 matching over 7 bases. This CDR3 is built from 15 residues. The germline V gene encodes CDR1 LNHDA and CDR2 SQIVND (reference sequence). V gave up 7 bases and J gave up 6 bases; unmatched junction bases: 14. CDR3 loop: CASTLTGTLRDGYTF. CDR3 nucleotide sequence: TGTGCCAGTACCCTGACAGGGACCCTGAGAGATGGCTACACCTTC.

The chain is built from TRBV18 and TRBJ2-3, with TRBD2 identical over 9 bases. V gave up 3 bases and J gave up 2 bases; unmatched junction bases: 3. CDR1 KGHSH and CDR2 LQKENI come from the germline V gene. The CDR3 extends over 15 amino acids. For the CDR3, the DNA is TGTGCCAGCTCACCTCTAGCGGGGTCCACAGATACGCAGTATTTT. Residues: CASSPLAGSTDTQYF.

This chain joins TRBV5-1 and TRBJ1-1; 7 nucleotides agree with TRBD1. Germline V gene lookup returns CDR1 SGHRS and CDR2 YFSETQ. The CDR3 loop spans 14 amino acids. The ends lost 4 bases at V and 7 bases at J; junction bases unmatched: 10. The CDR3 loop is CASSVTGTDDEAFF. The CDR3 nucleotides are TGCGCCAGCAGCGTTACCGGGACAGATGATGAAGCTTTCTTT.

The rearrangement links TRBV11-2 to TRBJ1-2, with TRBD1 as a possible D gene (6 bases). Trimming took 2 bases from V and 0 from J, leaving 10 bases between them. The CDR3 contains 15 residues. In germline, CDR1 is SGHAT, CDR2 FQNNGV. The CDR3: CASSLLWTANYGYTF. CDR3 sequence (DNA): TGTGCCAGCAGCTTACTCTGGACAGCTAACTATGGCTACACCTTC.

The V call is TRBV3-1 (or the pseudogene TRBV3-2), the J call TRBJ1-1; 10 nucleotides match TRBD1. J gave up 4 bases and V 4 bases, and 9 bases lay outside the gene matches. This CDR3 is 16 amino acids long. In germline, CDR1 is LGHDT, CDR2 YNNKEL (reference sequence). The CDR3 bases are TGTGCCAGCAGCCGAGAGGGACAGGGGTTCTCCACTGAAGCTTTCTTT. Translation gives CASSREGQGFSTEAFF.